This entry describes one TCR beta chain. In its sample, this clone was seen a few times. The antigen it binds to is not known. No much larger clone exists at a distance of one base, and base qualities are not known. Another Seattle source contributed samples from volunteer blood donors who had recovered from COVID-19. Each collaborating institution followed its own protocols to collect whole blood in K2EDTA tubes. Collaborator samples were shipped for TCRbeta analysis as frozen whole blood, isolated PBMCs, or DNA extracted from either sample type. This sample stems from a study of blood T cell repertoires in COVID-19 (dated by TCRdb to between 2020 and 2021). For the study in its entirety: Samples from collaborators originated in the United States, Italy and Spain and spanned both the acute and convalescent phases of COVID-19. Samples came from the ongoing ImmuneRACE study (first 160 participants) plus 1,254 subjects from 6 global collaborators. Sample metadata almost always included a de-identified subject ID, COVID-19 status, age in years and sex. Subjects who had been exposed to COVID-19, were actively infected with it, or had recovered from it provided the deeply sampled blood TCRbeta repertoires that made up the dataset. The repertoires were released in a freely available public database intended as a resource for research on the immune response to SARS-CoV-2. The material from the prospective study consisted of cDNA or gDNA derived from T cells, B-cell-depleted T cells, or PBMCs. Where available, HLA class I and class II types were taken from metadata supplied by the sample provider and were not determined by assay-based typing. Paper-wide results and their limitations: The amount of clinical and demographic metadata varied by source and participant and was provided uncurated.

Its CDR3 holds 13 amino acids, cysteine through phenylalanine. The entry retains the CDR3 DNA only, 39 bases that are in frame from base 1. CDR1 MDHEN and CDR2 SYDVKM are derived from the germline V gene. After removal of 8 bases from V and 2 bases from J, the junction retains 5 bases not matched to a gene. TCRbeta CDR3 regions were amplified from genomic DNA by means of the immunoSEQ Assay, a bias-controlled multiplex PCR. The authors' pipeline ran thus. Nucleated cell counts per sample were estimated from amplification of reference gene primers within the assay. To quantify the absolute abundance of each unique TCRbeta CDR3 rearrangement, sequence reads were collapsed and filtered. For each sample, productive Simpson clonality was calculated as the square root of Simpson's diversity index across productive rearrangements. In TCRdb, the immuneACCESS table is reduced to in-frame sequences with V and J assigned. These tables do not hold every clone; where another copy was compared, an unresolved V gene accounts for under half, and the others remain unexplained. V, J and clone size are taken as reported in that table, and D and trimming were inferred from the DNA itself. The sample yields roughly 280,000 clones; about 90% were counted once. Roughly 2% of the sample is taken by the ten largest.

The sequence came from a woman between 50 and 59 years old who had recovered from COVID-19. This chain joins TRBV28 to TRBJ2-5, with 7 bases matching TRBD1. The sequencing input was peripheral blood. CDR3 protein: CASHGTVQETQYF. DNA sequence: TGTGCCAGCCATGGGACAGTACAAGAGACCCAGTACTTC.